Below are 27 T cell receptor beta chains sequenced from a single sample in a study of T cell responses to AZD1222 COVID-19 vaccine. Only in-frame clones appear in the TCRdb table, and some are missing; sequencing was by immunoSEQ multiplex PCR. The repertoire consists of roughly 120,000 clones, with roughly 92% occurring once and the leading ten covering roughly 2.7%. Sample: peripheral blood, taken 28 days after the second AZD1222 dose. The receptor set was obtained from an adult who received the AZD1222 COVID-19 vaccine.

CDR3: CASSQGQGGYNSPLHF. CDR3 bases: TGTGCCAGCAGCCAAGGACAGGGGGGCTATAATTCACCCCTCCACTTT. V usage is TRBV3-1 (or the pseudogene TRBV3-2) and J usage is TRBJ1-6, with 9 nucleotides matching TRBD1. Germline V gives CDR1 LGHDT, CDR2 YNNKEL (reference sequence). J lost 3 bases, V lost 1 base, and 1 base had no gene match. This CDR3 is built from 16 residues.

The rearrangement joins TRBV5-1 to TRBJ1-1; D uncertain. Deletions cut 4 bases from V and 2 bases from J, with 9 bases between. The V gene's germline CDR1 is SGHRS and CDR2 YFSETQ. This CDR3 has 13 residues. This CDR3 is CASSQTANTEAFF. CDR3 nucleotides: TGCGCCAGCAGCCAGACCGCTAACACTGAAGCTTTCTTT.

The rearrangement uses TRBV11-2 and TRBJ2-6; 9 bases line up with TRBD1. Germline V CDR1 and CDR2: SGHAT, FQNNGV. The V segment lost 4 bases and the J segment 3 bases; nucleotides outside the gene matches: 7. This CDR3 region has 17 residues. CDR3 nucleotides: TGTGCCAGCAGCTCCGGGACAGGGTATAATGGGGCCAACGTCCTGACTTTC. The encoded protein is CASSSGTGYNGANVLTF.

The chain links TRBV11-2 to TRBJ1-6; tentative D call: TRBD1 (6 bases). The CDR3 has 15 residues. Germline V lookup: CDR1 SGHAT, CDR2 FQNNGV. The V and J ends lost 5 bases and 9 bases respectively, with 17 bases between them. In nucleotides, the CDR3 is TGTGCCAGCAGCAAAATAGTTAGGGACATTTCACCCCTCCACTTT. Its protein product is CASSKIVRDISPLHF.

The rearrangement joins TRBV2 to TRBJ1-4; D may be TRBD1 (5 bases). V was pared by 3 bases and J by 10 bases, with 18 bases between. The germline CDR1 and CDR2 sequences are SNHLY and FYNNEI. This CDR3 spans 15 amino acids. The CDR3 nucleotides read TGTGCCAGCAGTGAGAGGGGCTCAGCTACGGGAAAACTGTTTTTT. It codes for CASSERGSATGKLFF.

The chain links TRBV19 to TRBJ2-3; D is unclear. Germline V gives CDR1 LNHDA, CDR2 SQIVND (reference sequence). This CDR3 is 15 amino acids long. The V gene lost 3 bases and the J gene lost 2 bases, with 12 bases spanning the gap. The CDR3 protein is CASSIQPASTDTQYF. CDR3 bases: TGTGCCAGTAGTATTCAACCCGCGTCCACAGATACGCAGTATTTT. The whole variable domain, filled in from reference TRBV19 and TRBJ2-3, reads DGGITQSPKYLFRKEGQNVTLSCEQNLNHDAMYWYRQDPGQGLRLIYYSQIVNDFQKGDIAEGYSVSREKKESFPLTVTSAQKNPTAFYLCASSIQPASTDTQYFGPGTRLTVL.

CDR3 sequence reads: CASDRGYNSPLHF. For the CDR3, the DNA is TGTGCCAGCGACAGGGGTTATAATTCACCCCTCCACTTT. The V gene is TRBV9, the J gene TRBJ1-6; 8 bases are shared with TRBD1. CDR1 and CDR2 from the germline V gene are SGDLS and YYNGEE. The CDR3 covers 13 residues. Trimming at V came to 7 bases and at J to 4 bases, leaving 1 base not matched to a gene.

The chain couples TRBV10-3 to TRBJ2-2; TRBD1 matches 9 bases. This CDR3 is built from 14 residues. The germline V gene has CDR1 ENHRY and CDR2 SYGVKD. The trim removed 4 bases at V and 3 bases at J, leaving 0 bases unmatched. The CDR3: CAISGDRDTGELFF. The CDR3 coding sequence is TGTGCCATCAGTGGGGACAGGGACACCGGGGAGCTGTTTTTT.

This sequence joins TRBV5-4 and TRBJ2-1; D is perhaps TRBD2 (6 bases). Per germline, CDR1 SGHNT and CDR2 YYREEE (reference sequence). V lost 2 bases and J 14 bases, leaving 17 bases between the germline ends. This CDR3 comprises 13 residues. The CDR3 loop reads CASSFGVSGVEFF. For the CDR3, the DNA is TGTGCCAGCAGCTTTGGGGTGTCGGGAGTGGAGTTCTTC.

This rearrangement joins TRBV3-1 (or the pseudogene TRBV3-2) to TRBJ1-4; D perhaps matches TRBD1 (5 bases). This CDR3 spans 19 amino acids. Between the trimmed V and J ends, which lost 4 bases and 0 bases, there was a span of 21 bases. Germline V CDR1 and CDR2: LGHDT, YNNKEL (reference sequence). For the CDR3, the DNA is TGTGCCAGCAGCCCACTGGGACCCCGCGTGAGGGCAACTAATGAAAAACTGTTTTTT. This translates into CASSPLGPRVRATNEKLFF.

The chain carries TRBV27 and TRBJ1-1, with D possibly TRBD1 on 5 matching bases. The germline CDR1 and CDR2 sequences are MNHEY and SMNVEV (reference sequence). The CDR3 spans 13 residues. Deletions cut 2 bases from V and 11 bases from J, with 15 bases between. The CDR3 DNA reads as TGTGCCAGCAGTTTAAGGTGGCAGGGTAGGGCTTTCTTT. This codes for CASSLRWQGRAFF.

The V call is TRBV9, the J call TRBJ1-1; D unclear. CDR1 and CDR2 from the germline V gene are SGDLS and YYNGEE. Trimming cost V 2 bases and J 6 bases, with 11 bases left between them. The CDR3 extends over 13 amino acids. CDR3 nucleotide sequence: TGTGCCAGCAGCGTGGTTTCCGGGGCTGAAGCTTTCTTT. Translation gives CASSVVSGAEAFF. The variable domain in full, completed from reference TRBV9 and TRBJ1-1, reads DSGVTQTPKHLITATGQRVTLRCSPRSGDLSVYWYQQSLDQGLQFLIQYYNGEERAKGNILERFSAQQFPDLHSELNLSSLELGDSALYFCASSVVSGAEAFFGQGTRLTVV.

The chain is built from TRBV7-9 and TRBJ2-3; 9 nucleotides match TRBD1. Trimming at V came to 0 bases and at J to 3 bases, leaving 7 bases not matched to a gene. Germline assignment: CDR1 SEHNR and CDR2 FQNEAQ (reference sequence). This CDR3 has 17 amino acids. CDR3: CASSLAGGQGSTDTQYF. The CDR3 nucleotides are TGTGCCAGCAGCTTAGCGGGCGGACAGGGGAGTACAGATACGCAGTATTTT.

This clone was picked up one time. The CDR3 spells CASSLSGVGGYTF. CDR3 DNA: TGTGCCAGCAGTTTATCAGGCGTCGGTGGCTACACCTTC. V usage is TRBV28 and J usage is TRBJ1-2; D is unresolved. V was cut by 1 base and J by 7 bases, with 10 bases left in between. In germline, CDR1 is MDHEN, CDR2 SYDVKM. The CDR3 covers 13 residues.

This chain connects TRBV28 to TRBJ2-1; TRBD2 agrees at 8 bases. V trimming: 2 bases; J trimming: 3 bases; junction bases outside the gene matches: 6. This CDR3 contains 16 residues. CDR1 MDHEN and CDR2 SYDVKM come from the germline V gene. The CDR3 loop is CASSLRQAGVYNEQFF. CDR3 nucleotides: TGTGCCAGCAGTTTAAGACAAGCGGGGGTCTACAATGAGCAGTTCTTC. The full variable domain, rest sourced from reference TRBV28 and TRBJ2-1, is DVKVTQSSRYLVKRTGEKVFLECVQDMDHENMFWYRQDPGLGLRLIYFSYDVKMKEKGDIPEGYSVSREKKERFSLILESASTNQTSMYLCASSLRQAGVYNEQFFGPGTRLTVL.

The chain links TRBV19 to TRBJ1-5; D unresolved. Trimming pared 4 bases from V and 4 bases from J, leaving 8 bases between. CDR1 LNHDA and CDR2 SQIVND come from the germline V gene (reference sequence). CDR3 size: 13 residues. The CDR3 DNA sequence: TGTGCCAGTAGTAAAGACCGTAATCAGCCCCAGCATTTT. This encodes CASSKDRNQPQHF.

This sequence joins TRBV3-1 (or the pseudogene TRBV3-2) and TRBJ2-1; unclear D gene. V was pared by 5 bases and J by 3 bases, with 2 bases between. CDR1 is LGHDT, CDR2 YNNKEL, per germline (reference sequence). The CDR3 extends over 11 amino acids. The CDR3 bases are TGTGCCAGCAGCAACTACAATGAGCAGTTCTTC. The encoded protein is CASSNYNEQFF.

With respect to this clone: The junction and the germline gene differ at one end; a read error may be behind it. The genes are TRBV6-5 and TRBJ1-3, with D perhaps TRBD1 (6 bases). Germline values: CDR1 MNHEY, CDR2 SVGAGI. CDR3 length: 12 residues. The CDR3 coding sequence is TGTGCCAGCAGAGACTCTCCAGGGGTTTTAAATTTT. Its protein product is CASRDSPGVLNF.

This clone was picked up one time. The CDR3 protein is CASSSDWGSTDTQYF. The DNA for the CDR3 is TGTGCCAGCAGTTCGGACTGGGGTAGCACAGATACGCAGTATTTT. The chain joins TRBV6-2 or TRBV6-3 to TRBJ2-3; maybe TRBD2 (5 bases). The germline CDR1 and CDR2 sequences are MNHEY and SVGEGT. Trimming left V 4 bases short and J 0 bases short, with 11 bases between. The CDR3 covers 15 residues.

This clone was picked up one time. CDR3 protein: CASSTTTSRGLVNTEAFF. CDR3 coding DNA: TGTGCCAGCAGCACGACGACTAGTAGGGGCTTGGTGAACACTGAAGCTTTCTTT. The chain is built from TRBV7-9 and TRBJ1-1; the D gene is possibly TRBD1 (5 bases). Between the trimmed V and J ends, which lost 5 bases and 0 bases, there was a span of 22 bases. CDR1 is SEHNR, CDR2 FQNEAQ, per germline (reference sequence). This CDR3 is built from 18 residues.

The chain recombines TRBV16 with TRBJ1-1; a possible D gene is TRBD1 (6 bases). CDR1 KGHSY and CDR2 FQNENV come from the germline V gene. V gave up 6 bases and J gave up 0 bases, with 11 bases separating them. The CDR3 totals 14 residues. The CDR3: CASRTQGVNTEAFF. CDR3 in DNA: TGTGCCAGCAGAACACAGGGAGTGAACACTGAAGCTTTCTTT.

The chain combines TRBV12-3 or TRBV12-4 with TRBJ1-2, with a weak D call TRBD1 (5 bases). This CDR3 has 12 residues. Trimming cost V 8 bases and J 0 bases, with 7 bases left between them. The CDR3 sequence: CASRDANYGYTF. CDR3 DNA sequence: TGTGCCAGCCGGGACGCTAACTATGGCTACACCTTC.

This rearrangement joins TRBV2 to TRBJ2-3; no definite D call. V was pared by 7 bases and J by 3 bases, with 14 bases between. CDR3 length equals 14 residues. Germline CDR1 SNHLY, CDR2 FYNNEI. The CDR3: CASMPRVGTDTQYF. The CDR3 DNA follows: TGTGCCAGCATGCCCCGGGTGGGGACAGATACGCAGTATTTT.

The chain recombines TRBV2 with TRBJ1-1; 8 nucleotides agree with TRBD1. The length of the CDR3 is 13 residues. Losses at the gene ends were 7 bases for V and 3 bases for J; bases not matched to a gene: 4. Germline V gene data show CDR1 as SNHLY and CDR2 as FYNNEI. The CDR3 here is CASTGQGHTEAFF. The CDR3 DNA reads TGTGCCAGCACAGGACAGGGCCACACTGAAGCTTTCTTT.

The chain is built from TRBV30 and TRBJ1-5; 7 bases match TRBD1. CDR1 and CDR2 (germline): GTSNPN, SVGIG (reference sequence). The CDR3 loop spans 15 amino acids. With 2 bases clipped from V and 9 bases from J, the junction kept 13 bases outside the gene matches. The CDR3, as DNA: TGTGCCTGGAGTCAACTCGACAGGGTAGGTCGGCCCCAGCATTTT. This sequence encodes CAWSQLDRVGRPQHF. The entire variable domain, with the rest obtained from reference TRBV30 and TRBJ1-5, is as follows: SQTIHQWPATLVQPVGSPLSLECTVEGTSNPNLYWYRQAAGRGLQLLFYSVGIGQISSEVPQNLSASRPQDRQFILSSKKLLLSDSGFYLCAWSQLDRVGRPQHFGDGTRLSIL.

V gene TRBV6-4 combines with J gene TRBJ2-3; 7 bases are shared with TRBD2. Trimming cost V 10 bases and J 2 bases; bases outside gene matches: 12. Germline V lookup: CDR1 MRHNA, CDR2 SNTAGT. This CDR3 comprises 15 residues. The CDR3 region has the DNA TGTGCCACGGCGCGGGCTAGCGGCAACACAGATACGCAGTATTTT. Its protein product is CATARASGNTDTQYF.

J is TRBJ1-6 and V is TRBV6-5; a weak D match, TRBD1 (5 bases). V was shortened by 8 bases and J by 8 bases, with 19 bases between the two germline ends. Germline CDR1 MNHEY, CDR2 SVGAGI. This CDR3 contains 15 residues. CDR3 coding DNA: TGTGCCAGCTCCAAAGGGGCAGGTATAGATTCACCCCTCCACTTT. It is translated as CASSKGAGIDSPLHF.